A single sample is the source of the 11 T cell receptor beta chains below, sequenced in a study of blood T cell repertoires in COVID-19 (dated by TCRdb to the early 2020s). The library was generated by the immunoSEQ multiplex PCR assay. This is the immuneACCESS table as TCRdb keeps it, with only in-frame sequences that have V and J called. A part of the clones is gone; compared with another copy, unresolved V genes explain less than half, and the rest is unexplained. In all, the sample holds some 220,000 clones, and about 82% of those were seen once. The ten largest account for 4.5% to 6% of the sample. Sequenced sample: peripheral blood. Every receptor here comes from a man aged 50-59 years with COVID-19, enrolled during active disease.

This chain connects TRBV5-1 to TRBJ2-5; weak D call: TRBD2 (6 bases). Deletions cut 0 bases from V and 3 bases from J, with 12 bases between. The CDR3 length is 15 residues. Germline values: CDR1 SGHRS, CDR2 YFSETQ. CDR3 sequence: CASSLGSAGKETQYF. CDR3 coding DNA: TGCGCCAGCAGCTTGGGATCAGCGGGTAAAGAGACCCAGTACTTC.

Turning to this clone: It may be a read error: a sequence one base away is much more abundant. This CDR3 reads CASSGGQTNEKLFF. The CDR3 DNA is TGTGCCAGCAGCGGGGGACAGACTAATGAAAAACTGTTTTTT. This chain uses TRBV6-5 with TRBJ1-4, with 7 bases fitting TRBD1. The V and J ends lost 6 bases and 2 bases, in that order; junction bases with no gene match: 3. The germline CDR1 and CDR2 sequences are MNHEY and SVGAGI. This CDR3 is built from 14 residues.

The chain links TRBV7-2 to TRBJ2-2, with D unresolved. Trimming took 1 base from V and 0 from J, leaving 12 bases between them. CDR3 length: 17 amino acids. CDR1 and CDR2 from the germline V gene are SGHTA and FQGNSA. CDR3: CASSLDFATANTGELFF. CDR3 in DNA: TGTGCCAGCAGCTTAGATTTCGCCACTGCGAACACCGGGGAGCTGTTTTTT.

J is TRBJ2-5 and V is TRBV27, with 11 positions matching TRBD2. In germline, CDR1 is MNHEY, CDR2 SMNVEV (reference sequence). The V segment lost 3 bases and the J segment 7 bases; nucleotides outside the gene matches: 10. The CDR3 spans 16 residues. The CDR3 coding sequence is TGTGCCAGCAGTTTGTGGGCTAGCGGGGGGCGCGGGACCCAGTACTTC. Amino acids: CASSLWASGGRGTQYF.

The chain carries TRBV7-2 and TRBJ1-1, with TRBD1 identical over 7 bases. V lost 5 bases, J lost 5 bases, and 14 bases stayed unmatched. The V gene's germline CDR1 is SGHTA and CDR2 FQGNSA. This CDR3 is 16 amino acids long. The CDR3, as DNA: TGTGCCAGCAGCCCAACACTACAGGGGACCCGGACTGAAGCTTTCTTT. Translation gives CASSPTLQGTRTEAFF.

The CDR3, as DNA: TGTGCCAGCTCACCACCGAGCGCCTCCACTGAAGCTTTCTTT. The encoded protein is CASSPPSASTEAFF. The chain employs TRBV18 and TRBJ1-1; D unresolved. Germline values: CDR1 KGHSH, CDR2 LQKENI. This CDR3 has 14 residues. V was cut by 0 bases and J by 4 bases, with 9 bases left in between.

The genes are TRBV27 and TRBJ1-5; 8 bases line up with TRBD1. Trimming took 6 bases from V and 3 from J; bases not matched to a gene: 10. The CDR3 is 16 residues long. CDR1 is MNHEY and CDR2 is SMNVEV in the germline V gene (reference sequence). The CDR3 loop reads CASRLEGTGHNQPQHF. The CDR3 nucleotides are TGTGCCAGCAGACTGGAAGGGACAGGTCACAATCAGCCCCAGCATTTT.

V usage is TRBV29-1 and J usage is TRBJ1-2, with D possibly being TRBD1 (6 bases). This CDR3 has 15 amino acids. The germline V and J ends were trimmed by 0 bases and 8 bases, with 19 bases remaining between them. Germline CDR1 is SQVTM and CDR2 is ANQGSEA. In DNA form, the CDR3 reads TGCAGCGTTGAAGAGGGGGCCCGGGGGGCGCGGGGCTACACCTTC. As protein: CSVEEGARGARGYTF. The full variable domain, with the rest looked up from reference TRBV29-1 and TRBJ1-2, is SAVISQKPSRDICQRGTSLTIQCQVDSQVTMMFWYRQQPGQSLTLIATANQGSEATYESGFVIDKFPISRPNLTFSTLTVSNMSPEDSSIYLCSVEEGARGARGYTFGSGTRLTVV.

This clone was detected only once. The chain recombines TRBV18 with TRBJ2-7; a possible D gene is TRBD1 (5 bases). The CDR3 covers 15 residues. The V and J ends lost 3 bases and 0 bases respectively, with 12 bases between them. Germline V gene lookup returns CDR1 KGHSH and CDR2 LQKENI. The CDR3 spells CASSPGAMSSYEQYF. As DNA, the CDR3 is TGTGCCAGCTCACCTGGGGCGATGAGCTCCTACGAGCAGTACTTC.

The chain carries TRBV10-3 and TRBJ1-2, with TRBD1 matching 7 bases. J was trimmed by 2 bases and V by 4 bases; bases with no gene match: 4. The germline V gene encodes CDR1 ENHRY and CDR2 SYGVKD. The CDR3 has 14 residues. As DNA, the CDR3 is TGTGCCATCAGTGGACAGGGTGGAAACTATGGCTACACCTTC. Amino acids: CAISGQGGNYGYTF.

V is TRBV10-3 and J is TRBJ2-1; 8 bases are a match to TRBD2. The V segment lost 6 bases and the J segment 0 bases; nucleotides outside the gene matches: 1. CDR1 is ENHRY, CDR2 SYGVKD, per germline. The CDR3 spans 14 residues. The CDR3 reads CAIRSGSSYNEQFF. The CDR3, as DNA: TGTGCCATCAGGAGCGGGAGCTCCTACAATGAGCAGTTCTTC.